This TCR beta chain was profiled in a study of CD39 and CD103 CD8 tumor-infiltrating T cells (dated by TCRdb to the late 2010s). Study-wide context: Repertoire comparisons were shown for an HPV-positive HNSCC, an HPV-negative HNSCC, an ovarian cancer and a melanoma patient. TCRbeta CDR3 deep sequencing compared repertoires of CD8 TIL subsets defined by CD103 and CD39 with peripheral memory CD8 T cells. The full study reports these points: DP TIL clonotypes were rarely found in blood or uninvolved lymph node, whereas DN TIL clonotypes largely overlapped peripheral memory CD8 repertoires. DP CD8 TILs appeared to be more oligoclonal than DN and SP CD8 TILs and blood memory CD8 T cells, with 56-86% covered by the top 30 clonotypes.

From cysteine to phenylalanine, the CDR3 is 15 amino acids long. The DNA shown is the 45-base CDR3, in frame from base 1. The germline V gene specifies MDHEN as CDR1 and SYDVKM as CDR2. V sheds 2 bases and J sheds 5 bases, leaving 15 bases between their ends. For each subset, between roughly 8,500 and 110,000 sorted cells were used for genomic DNA extraction with the DNeasy Blood and Tissue Kit. The immunoSEQ service sequenced and mapped the TCRbeta V-J or V-D-J regions, with each sample reaching coverage above 9x. Processing in the source paper ran as follows. The analysis included only productive rearrangements exported from the immunoSEQ Analyzer platform, and clonality was assessed using the 500 most abundant clones. To quantify how much repertoires overlapped between populations, both the Morisita-Horn similarity index and the Jaccard index were used. In roughly 6 cancer patients, Morisita-Horn similarity was measured between the TCR repertoires of CD8 T-cell subsets. TCRdb retrieved this table from immuneACCESS and kept in-frame rearrangements only. Not all clones are present; in checked studies, unresolved V genes account for under half, and no reason is known for the remainder. V, J and clone size are those of that table, while D and trimming were read from the DNA. Counted in this sample were approximately 7,900 clones; around two thirds of them appeared once. Of the sample, almost 60% is held by the ten largest clones.

About this clone itself: Its antigen is currently not known. No quality values exist for individual bases; no much larger clone is one base distant.

At the time samples were collected, the patients were not on therapy, although their prior treatments varied from chemotherapy, radiotherapy, surgery and immunotherapy to none at all. After thawing, cells were enriched for T lymphocytes using a negative-selection kit, and EpCAM beads were added for tumor-infiltrating lymphocytes. Memory CD8 T cells were sorted using a CD8+CD4-CD45RA- gate, without regard to whether the cells expressed CCR7. Before analysis, peripheral blood mononuclear cells were isolated on a Ficoll-Paque PLUS gradient and cryopreserved. Populations were sorted to 99% purity on a FACSAria II, and cell pellets were frozen for TCR sequencing without culture.

The sequence was obtained from a human donor with head and neck squamous cell carcinoma. Sequencing used CD8+ T cells sorted from blood. The cell subset or site tag for this specimen amounts to: total memory CD8 T cells (CD45RA-CCR7+/-) from blood or uninvolved lymph node. The chain couples TRBV28 to TRBJ1-1; TRBD1 is perhaps the D gene, given 6 matching bases. The CDR3 protein is CASSLGGGPGTEAFF. The sequenced DNA is TGTGCCAGCAGTTTAGGGGGGGGGCCCGGGACTGAAGCTTTCTTT.